The 19 T cell receptor beta chains given below trace back to one sample, sequenced in a study of technical replicates of blood from several donors. TCRdb's table, derived via immunoSEQ multiplex PCR, lists solely in-frame clones and lacks some. The table includes some 82,000 clones, roughly 94% detected once. Sequencing input: T cells isolated from PBMCs. All receptors come from a human donor in good health.

The chain is built from TRBV30 and TRBJ2-7; D gene ambiguous. CDR1 GTSNPN and CDR2 SVGIG come from the germline V gene (reference sequence). V was clipped by 5 bases and J by 4 bases, with 9 bases between them. The CDR3 covers 11 residues. CDR3 protein: CAWQIEYEQYF. CDR3 DNA: TGTGCCTGGCAAATTGAGTACGAGCAGTACTTC.

This clone was found a few times. The rearrangement links TRBV11-3 to TRBJ2-7, with a tentative D call TRBD2 (6 bases). The germline CDR1 and CDR2 sequences are SGHNT and YENEEA. V was pared by 6 bases and J by 3 bases, with 15 bases between. This CDR3 comprises 14 residues. This CDR3 is CASSKTGTYYEQYF. In nucleotides, the CDR3 is TGTGCCAGCAGTAAAACCGGGACTTACTACGAGCAGTACTTC.

This clone is a singleton in its sample. V gene TRBV4-1 combines with J gene TRBJ2-5, with a tentative D call TRBD2 (6 bases). CDR1 and CDR2 (germline): MGHRA, YSYEKL. This CDR3 comprises 15 residues. V was trimmed by 1 base and J by 4 bases, leaving 13 bases between them. CDR3 bases: TGCGCCAGCAGCCAAGCTGGGCGACTAGGAGAGACCCAGTACTTC. Translated, it gives CASSQAGRLGETQYF.

This chain connects TRBV7-9 to TRBJ1-5, with 8 bases identical to TRBD1. V shed 5 bases, J shed 2 bases, and the junction held 5 bases outside the gene matches. This CDR3 has 15 amino acids. Germline V CDR1 and CDR2: SEHNR, FQNEAQ (reference sequence). In DNA, the CDR3 is TGTGCCAGCAGCCAGACAGGGGCCGGCAATCAGCCCCAGCATTTT. Its translation is CASSQTGAGNQPQHF. Combining the CDR3 with reference TRBV7-9 and TRBJ1-5 gives the whole variable domain DTGVSQNPRHKITKRGQNVTFRCDPISEHNRLYWYRQTLGQGPEFLTYFQNEAQLEKSRLLSDRFSAERPKGSFSTLEIQRTEQGDSAMYLCASSQTGAGNQPQHFGDGTRLSIL.

The chain couples TRBV30 to TRBJ2-7, with no clear D. V lost 4 bases to trimming and J lost 3 bases, with 13 bases between them. CDR3 size: 13 residues. Germline V CDR1 and CDR2: GTSNPN, SVGIG (reference sequence). This CDR3 is CAWTPGAYYEQYF. The CDR3 nucleotides are TGTGCCTGGACCCCAGGCGCTTACTACGAGCAGTACTTC.

The CDR3 loop reads CASSLAGGVAYNEQFF. In DNA form, the CDR3 reads TGTGCCAGCAGCTTAGCAGGGGGAGTTGCCTACAATGAGCAGTTCTTC. The chain couples TRBV7-2 to TRBJ2-1; D is possibly TRBD1 (6 bases). The V gene's germline CDR1 is SGHTA and CDR2 FQGNSA. The V end was cut by 0 bases, the J end by 2 bases, with 11 bases between. The CDR3 sequence is 16 residues long.

The V call is TRBV19, the J call TRBJ1-5; 10 positions agree with TRBD1. With V trimmed by 4 bases and J by 4 bases, 7 bases remained unmatched. Germline V CDR1 and CDR2: LNHDA, SQIVND (reference sequence). The CDR3 runs 16 residues. The CDR3 nucleotides read TGTGCCAGTAGTACAGGACAGGGGGGACCTAATCAGCCCCAGCATTTT. Translated: CASSTGQGGPNQPQHF.

This rearrangement joins TRBV4-3 to TRBJ2-1; TRBD2 aligns across 11 bases. CDR1 is LGHNA, CDR2 YSLEER, per germline. V shed 0 bases, J shed 10 bases, and the junction held 5 bases outside the gene matches. The CDR3 is 15 residues long. DNA for the CDR3: TGCGCCAGCAGCCAAGAGCCCATAGCGGGAGGGGAGCAGTTCTTC. It encodes CASSQEPIAGGEQFF.

This chain links TRBV7-2 with TRBJ2-7; 7 nucleotides match TRBD1. The junction had 9 bases not matched to a gene; V was cut back by 5 bases and J by 2 bases. This CDR3 is built from 15 residues. Germline CDR1 reads SGHTA; CDR2 reads FQGNSA. The CDR3 reads CASSPQGGPTYEQYF. The CDR3 bases are TGTGCCAGCAGCCCACAAGGGGGCCCAACCTACGAGCAGTACTTC.

CDR3 amino acids: CASSGPGLNRQYF. DNA of the CDR3: TGTGCCAGTAGTGGGCCGGGACTGAATAGACAGTACTTC. The V call is TRBV19, the J call TRBJ2-4; a weak D match, TRBD2 (6 bases). The CDR3 is 13 amino acids. CDR1 and CDR2 from the germline V gene are LNHDA and SQIVND (reference sequence). V was cut by 5 bases and J by 13 bases, with 18 bases left in between.

The V call is TRBV29-1, the J call TRBJ1-4, with D possibly being TRBD1 (5 bases). CDR1 is SQVTM, CDR2 ANQGSEA, per germline. The CDR3 is 13 amino acids. V lost 4 bases, J lost 7 bases, and 13 bases lay in between. For the CDR3, the DNA is TGCAGCGTTGGGTCAGGGTCGAGTGAAAAACTGTTTTTT. The encoded protein is CSVGSGSSEKLFF.

DNA of the CDR3: TGTGCCTGGAGTGAGCAGGGTGCCGGGGAGCTGTTTTTT. It encodes CAWSEQGAGELFF. J is TRBJ2-2 and V is TRBV30; perhaps TRBD1 as D (5 bases). The CDR3 length is 13 residues. V gave up 1 base and J gave up 6 bases, with 9 bases separating them. Germline V gives CDR1 GTSNPN, CDR2 SVGIG (reference sequence).

CDR3 nucleotides: TGCAGCGGGAGGGGCGACCAAAGCTCCTACAATGAGCAGTTCTTC. Translation: CSGRGDQSSYNEQFF. The chain uses TRBV29-1 and TRBJ2-1; TRBD2 might be the D (6 bases). The V and J ends lost 7 bases and 0 bases respectively, with 16 bases between them. Germline CDR1 SQVTM, CDR2 ANQGSEA. The CDR3 is made up of 15 amino acids.

The chain carries TRBV27 and TRBJ2-1; 10 positions match TRBD2. V lost 10 bases and J lost 7; bases outside the gene matches: 10. This CDR3 contains 14 residues. Germline V gene data show CDR1 as MNHEY and CDR2 as SMNVEV (reference sequence). CDR3 sequence (DNA): TGTGCCACCAACGCTAGCGGGAGAAGGAATGAGCAGTTCTTC. Encoded protein: CATNASGRRNEQFF.

The rearrangement uses TRBV6-5 and TRBJ2-7, with 7 positions matching TRBD2. The V gene end was trimmed by 4 bases and the J gene end by 6 bases; junction bases not matched to a gene: 9. CDR1 is MNHEY, CDR2 SVGAGI, per germline. CDR3 length equals 14 residues. The CDR3 nucleotides read TGTGCCAGCAGTTCACCGGGACTACCACCCGAGCAGTACTTC. Protein: CASSSPGLPPEQYF.

The rearrangement links TRBV28 to TRBJ2-1; 9 positions agree with TRBD1. The germline CDR1 and CDR2 sequences are MDHEN and SYDVKM. Trimming at V came to 4 bases and at J to 7 bases, leaving 8 bases not matched to a gene. The CDR3 has 15 amino acids. CDR3 protein: CASSSPGQGRNEQFF. CDR3 bases: TGTGCCAGCAGTTCACCGGGACAGGGCAGGAATGAGCAGTTCTTC.

The chain recombines TRBV29-1 with TRBJ2-2; possible D gene TRBD1, 5 bases. This CDR3 contains 13 residues. Germline lookup yields CDR1 SQVTM and CDR2 ANQGSEA. Trimming left V 8 bases short and J 6 bases short, with 16 bases between. The CDR3 spells CSFLDSRAGELFF. In nucleotides, the CDR3 is TGCAGCTTTCTCGACAGCAGGGCCGGGGAGCTGTTTTTT.

The CDR3 sequence is CASSQGFTRTGSGELFF. The CDR3, as DNA: TGCGCCAGCAGCCAAGGTTTCACCAGGACAGGGTCCGGGGAGCTGTTTTTT. The V and J genes are TRBV4-3 and TRBJ2-2, with 8 bases matching TRBD1. From germline, CDR1 is LGHNA and CDR2 YSLEER. This CDR3 is built from 17 residues. V was clipped by 1 base and J by 6 bases; unmatched bases: 10.

The gene calls are TRBV7-9 and TRBJ2-7; 8 nucleotides line up with TRBD2. Trimming cost V 4 bases and J 5 bases; bases outside gene matches: 10. The CDR3 loop spans 15 amino acids. CDR1 SEHNR and CDR2 FQNEAQ come from the germline V gene (reference sequence). CDR3 in amino acids: CASSSLSGSKDEQYF. The CDR3 DNA reads as TGTGCCAGCAGCTCTCTCAGCGGGAGTAAAGACGAGCAGTACTTC.